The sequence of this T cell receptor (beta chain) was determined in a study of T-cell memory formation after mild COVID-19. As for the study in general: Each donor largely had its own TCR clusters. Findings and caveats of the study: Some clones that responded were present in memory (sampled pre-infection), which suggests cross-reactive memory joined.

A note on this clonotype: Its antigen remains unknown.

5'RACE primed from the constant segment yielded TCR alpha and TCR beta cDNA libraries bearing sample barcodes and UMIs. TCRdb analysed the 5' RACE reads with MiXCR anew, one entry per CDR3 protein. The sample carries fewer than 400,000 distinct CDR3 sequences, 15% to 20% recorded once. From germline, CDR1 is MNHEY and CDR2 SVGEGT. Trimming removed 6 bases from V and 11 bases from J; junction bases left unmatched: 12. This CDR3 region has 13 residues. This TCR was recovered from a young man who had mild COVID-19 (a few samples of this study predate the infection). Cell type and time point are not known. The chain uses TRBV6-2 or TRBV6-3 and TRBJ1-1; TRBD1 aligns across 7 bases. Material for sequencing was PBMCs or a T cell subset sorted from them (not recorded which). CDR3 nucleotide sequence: TGTGCCAGCAGGGGGACAGTAACAAATCAGGCTTTCTTT. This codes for CASRGTVTNQAFF.